A selection of T cell receptor beta chains follows, all from one sample in a study of blood T cells in healthy people across ages. TCRdb ran MiXCR on the 5' RACE reads and lists one entry per CDR3 protein. Seen here are 500,000 to 700,000 distinct CDR3 sequences, roughly 31% observed once, and the top ten hold approximately 14%. Material for sequencing was blood. Receptor source: a woman aged 80 or over in good health. The CDR3 runs from the conserved cysteine through the conserved F or W. D genes are given only for firm matches. Size values are once, few and many counts, or a class for expanded clones, and some rows have none.

D gene	clone size	V gene	J gene	CDR3 DNA	CDR3 protein
NA	many	TRBV29-1	TRBJ2-3	TGCAGCGTAGGTCAGGGTCCAGATACGCAGTATTTT	CSVGQGPDTQYF
NA	many	TRBV7-2	TRBJ2-3	TGTGCCAGCAGCGTCGCCTTAGAGCGGCCAGATACGCAGTATTTT	CASSVALERPDTQYF
NA	many	TRBV7-3	TRBJ1-2	TGTGCCAGCAGCTTAACTAGGACGGACCAAGGCTACACCTTC	CASSLTRTDQGYTF
TRBD2	many	TRBV3-1	TRBJ2-1	TGTGCCAGCAGCCAAGAGCCTAGCGGGGGTGCCCCGACCTACAATGAGCAGTTCTTC	CASSQEPSGGAPTYNEQFF
NA	many	TRBV7-2	TRBJ1-5	TGTGCCAGCAGCCCCGGAAGGGATCAGCCCCAGCATTTT	CASSPGRDQPQHF
NA	many	TRBV7-6	TRBJ2-3	TGTGCCAGCAGCTTCCCGGCCAGAGATACGCAGTATTTT	CASSFPARDTQYF
NA	few	TRBV6-1	TRBJ1-5	TGTGCCAGCGGAGTTAGCAATCAGCCCCAGCATTTT	CASGVSNQPQHF
NA	many	TRBV4-3	TRBJ2-5	TGCGCCAGCGCGCCGACAGTCCAAGAGACCCAGTACTTC	CASAPTVQETQYF
TRBD1	NA	TRBV7-2	TRBJ2-4	TGTGCCAGCAGCCCCTCGACAGGGGCCCTTCCAAGAAAGGCCAAAAACATTCAGTACTTC	CASSPSTGALPRKAKNIQYF
NA	many	TRBV7-3	TRBJ2-1	TGTGCCAGCAGCTTCTGGCAGGGGATTGAGCAGTTCTTC	CASSFWQGIEQFF
TRBD1	NA	TRBV6-1	TRBJ2-2	TGTGCCAGCAGTGCGCCGACAGGGGGTTTCGCGAACACCGGGGAGCTGTTTTTT	CASSAPTGGFANTGELFF
NA	many	TRBV27	TRBJ2-5	TGTGCCAGCAGTTTACGCCCGCTCATGACCCAGTACTTC	CASSLRPLMTQYF
NA	many	TRBV6-1	TRBJ2-7	TGTGCCAGCAGTGAAGAGGGGCATCAGTACTTC	CASSEEGHQYF
TRBD1	NA	TRBV20-1	TRBJ1-2	TGCAGTGCTAGCCACGGGGGGACAGGGGTTAGCTATGGCTACACCTTC	CSASHGGTGVSYGYTF
TRBD2	many	TRBV12-3/TRBV12-4	TRBJ2-1	TGTGCCAGCAGTTTAGCGCTAGCGGGGGTTGGGAATGAGCAGTTCTTC	CASSLALAGVGNEQFF
NA	few	TRBV28	TRBJ2-6	TGTGCCAGCAGTTACTATTGGACTGGGGCCAACGTCCCGACTTTC	CASSYYWTGANVPTF
NA	NA	TRBV29-1	TRBJ1-2	TGCAGCGTTGTCGATGGGGGTCGGAACTATGGCTACACCTTC	CSVVDGGRNYGYTF
NA	many	TRBV7-2	TRBJ2-5	TGTGCCAGCAGCTTACGCACAGTCCCAACCCAGTACTTC	CASSLRTVPTQYF
TRBD2	NA	TRBV6-1	TRBJ2-2	TGTGCCAGCACCAGCGGGGGCCTGACCGGGGAGCTGTTTTTT	CASTSGGLTGELFF
TRBD2	NA	TRBV6-6	TRBJ2-3	TGTGCCAGCAGAAGGACTAGCGGGGGCGGAGGGGGCGATACGCAGTATTTT	CASRRTSGGGGGDTQYF
NA	many	TRBV5-6	TRBJ1-4	TGTGCCAGCAGCTTGAAGGCCCGGACAACTAATGAAAAACTGTTTTTT	CASSLKARTTNEKLFF
TRBD1	NA	TRBV4-2	TRBJ1-4	TGTGCCAGCAGCCGACAATTCGGGACAGGGGATGAAAAACTGTTTTTT	CASSRQFGTGDEKLFF
TRBD2	NA	TRBV15	TRBJ2-3	TGTGCCACCAGCAGGGTCGGTAGCGGGGGAATTTTAGGTACGCAGTATTTT	CATSRVGSGGILGTQYF
TRBD2	many	TRBV7-2	TRBJ2-1	TGTGCCAGCAGCCAAGGGGGGGGCGGGGGGACTGCACTTTACAATGAGCAGTTCTTC	CASSQGGGGGTALYNEQFF
NA	NA	TRBV7-6	TRBJ1-2	TGTGCCAGCAGCTCCGAGGGGTGGGATCGCGACTATGGCTACACCTTC	CASSSEGWDRDYGYTF
NA	many	TRBV6-2/TRBV6-3	TRBJ2-7	TGTGCCAGCAGTTACCCGGGGCCGAGATACGAGCAGTACTTC	CASSYPGPRYEQYF
TRBD1	NA	TRBV18	TRBJ1-1	TGTGCCAGCTCACCGGGTAAGGACAGGGGAGGACTCACTGAAGCTTTCTTT	CASSPGKDRGGLTEAFF
NA	NA	TRBV20-1	TRBJ2-5	TGCAGTGCAGTAGGAGGAGGGACCCAAGAGACCCAGTACTTC	CSAVGGGTQETQYF
NA	NA	TRBV6-5	TRBJ1-2	TGTGCCAGCTTCCCCCACGACAGCTATAACTATGGCTACACCTTC	CASFPHDSYNYGYTF
NA	NA	TRBV21-1	TRBJ1-1	TGTGCCAGCAGCCCAGAAGGGTGGGGGGCGAACACTGAAGCTTTCTTT	CASSPEGWGANTEAFF
NA	many	TRBV10-3	TRBJ1-5	TGTGCCATCAGTGATTTCGGGGACGGCAATCAGCCCCAGCATTTT	CAISDFGDGNQPQHF
TRBD2	many	TRBV13	TRBJ2-7	TGTGCCAGCAGCAGATGGGGGGGGACCAACGAGCAGTACTTC	CASSRWGGTNEQYF
TRBD1	many	TRBV3-1	TRBJ2-5	TGTGCCAGCAGTCGCCGGGACAGCTGGGGAGAGCAGTACTTC	CASSRRDSWGEQYF
TRBD2	many	TRBV7-3	TRBJ2-3	TGTGCCAGCAGCTCAGGACTAGCGGGGTCCCACGATACGCAGTATTTT	CASSSGLAGSHDTQYF
TRBD2	many	TRBV7-2	TRBJ2-1	TGTGCCAGCAGCTTAGCGCGCGGGGGGGTTCTTGAGCAGTTCTTC	CASSLARGGVLEQFF
TRBD1	NA	TRBV12-3/TRBV12-4	TRBJ1-5	TGTGCCAGCAGTCTTACAGGGGGCGGCAATCAGCCCCGGCATTTT	CASSLTGGGNQPRHF
TRBD2	many	TRBV6-5	TRBJ2-1	TGTGCCAGCAGGGGTGCAGCGGGGGCCAACAATGAGCAGTTCTTC	CASRGAAGANNEQFF
NA	once	TRBV20-1	TRBJ2-5	TGCAGTGCTAGAATGCAGGGTCAGGCGCAGTACTTC	CSARMQGQAQYF
TRBD1	NA	TRBV30	TRBJ1-2	TGTGTCTGGAGTCCGACAGGGAAAATCTACCCCACCTTC	CVWSPTGKIYPTF
NA	NA	TRBV15	TRBJ1-4	TGTGCCACCAGCAGAGATTTCAGTTATAATGAAAAACTGTTTTTT	CATSRDFSYNEKLFF
NA	NA	TRBV20-1	TRBJ2-7	TGCAGTGCTAAAGCTACCTACGAGCAGTACTTC	CSAKATYEQYF
NA	many	TRBV5-1	TRBJ2-5	TGCGCCAGCAGCTTTTACAGTCAAGAGACCCAGTACTTC	CASSFYSQETQYF
NA	NA	TRBV4-1	TRBJ1-3	TGCGCCAGCAGCCAAGATAGAGCAGGGGACCCAACTGGAAACACCATATATTTT	CASSQDRAGDPTGNTIYF
NA	NA	TRBV7-9	TRBJ1-4	TGTGCCAGCAGCCTGGACACCTTCCCAGGAGGTGAAAAACTGTTTTTT	CASSLDTFPGGEKLFF
TRBD2	NA	TRBV5-1	TRBJ2-3	TGCGCCAGCAGCTTGGGAACGGGGGGGCCACTAGATACGCAGTATTTT	CASSLGTGGPLDTQYF
TRBD1	NA	TRBV19	TRBJ1-1	TGTGCCAGTAGTCCGGGGACAGGGAAGAACACTGAAGCTTTCTTT	CASSPGTGKNTEAFF
NA	NA	TRBV6-1	TRBJ2-7	TGTGCCAGCAGTGGAGAGGGACCCTACAATGAGCAGTACTTC	CASSGEGPYNEQYF
TRBD2	NA	TRBV5-1	TRBJ2-3	TGCGCCAGCAGCTTGGCCAGGGGCGGGGGGGCGACAGATACGCAGTATTTT	CASSLARGGGATDTQYF
NA	many	TRBV5-1	TRBJ1-6	TGCGCCAGCAGCTTGGTGAAGGGCGCGGGGGATTCACCCCTCCACTTT	CASSLVKGAGDSPLHF
NA	few	TRBV7-8	TRBJ2-2	TGTGCCAGCAGCTTTAAGGGGCCTAGCGACGCCGGGGAGCTGTTTTTT	CASSFKGPSDAGELFF
TRBD1	NA	TRBV6-2/TRBV6-3	TRBJ1-5	TGTGCCAGCAGTTTCGGACAGGGGATTAGCAATCAGCCCCAGCATTTT	CASSFGQGISNQPQHF
NA	many	TRBV18	TRBJ2-5	TGTGCCAGCTCACCGACTAGTAGGCAAGAGACCCAGTACTTC	CASSPTSRQETQYF
NA	many	TRBV7-9	TRBJ1-2	TGTGCCAGCAGCCTACTCGGGGAAAACTATGGCTACACCTTC	CASSLLGENYGYTF
TRBD1	many	TRBV7-2	TRBJ1-4	TGTGCCAGCAGCTTAGCAGGGACAGGGGATGAAAAACTGTTTTTT	CASSLAGTGDEKLFF
NA	many	TRBV5-4	TRBJ2-3	TGTGCCAGCAGCCCCCGTGGTTCAGTAAGCACAGATACGCAGTATTTT	CASSPRGSVSTDTQYF